This T cell receptor beta chain came from a study of CD8 T cells in Susac syndrome. This CDR3 spans 18 amino acids. From germline, CDR1 is MNHEY and CDR2 SMNVEV (reference sequence). V shed 7 bases and J shed 1 base, with 24 bases lying between them. Random-hexamer reverse transcription was applied to 0.5 to 1 ug RNA. Amplification of TCR beta CDR3 across 54 Vbeta and 13 Jbeta was performed with immunoSEQ multiplex PCR. MiXCR, applied by TCRdb to the immunoSEQ multiplex PCR reads, yields one record per CDR3 protein. The sample lists about 300,000 distinct CDR3 sequences, around 89% occurring once. Sequencing of TCR beta covered CD8+ and CD4+ T cells obtained from blood. A remark on this clonotype: Its antigen is unknown.

Overall study results and limits: It was acknowledged in the study that the number of individuals who were included in its TCR sequencing and HLA analysis was relatively small.

Source material: CD8+ T cells from PBMCs. This receptor was identified in a human donor with multiple sclerosis. The chain combines TRBV27 with TRBJ2-3; D not certain. As DNA, the CDR3 is TGTGCCAGCACCACTCTCTTCTCAGACTTGTCCCGCACAGATACGCAGTATTTT. It translates to CASTTLFSDLSRTDTQYF.